The T cell receptor beta chain under discussion was sequenced for a study of identical twins. This clonotype was observed many times. Its specificity is unknown. TCRdb itself ran the 5' RACE reads through MiXCR, one entry per CDR3 protein. The repertoire holds about 190,000 distinct CDR3 sequences, more than 15% seen once, with 35% to 50% in the top ten. Trimming removed 6 bases from V and 5 bases from J; junction bases left unmatched: 10. Germline V CDR1 and CDR2: SQVTM, ANQGSEA. The CDR3 runs 13 residues. Regarding the study as a whole: Possibly, invariant MAIT and iNKT cells partly confounded zero-insertion analyses.

These data were also reused for a study on T cells expressing NK-cell markers.

Sequenced input: CD8+ T cells sorted from blood. The chain is built from TRBV29-1 and TRBJ2-7; 7 bases are shared with TRBD1. The sequence was collected from a woman under 30 in good health. The CDR3 loop is CSVGNRGSHEQYF. Written as DNA, the CDR3 is TGCAGCGTAGGGAACAGGGGATCCCACGAGCAGTACTTC.